This TCR beta chain was found in a study of shared clonotypes between healthy human individuals. V lost 7 bases, J lost 0 bases, and 9 bases lay in between. Germline V lookup: CDR1 SNHLY, CDR2 FYNNEI. The CDR3 loop spans 13 amino acids. The assay was immunoSEQ multiplex PCR, and TCRdb's table has in-frame clones only and misses some. The sample holds roughly 2,000,000 clones, roughly 93% seen once. CD8 cells classed as naive were CD45RO-negative and positively selected for CCR7, excluding terminally differentiated effector memory CD45RA+ cells. V is TRBV2 and J is TRBJ2-5; D gene unclear. Sequencing used naive CD8+ T cells from PBMCs. The receptor was derived from a man between 18 and 29 years old in good health. Some clones in this sample may be carry-over from other donors' samples. The CDR3 DNA reads as TGTGCCAGCACCGGAGTGTACCAAGAGACCCAGTACTTC. Protein product: CASTGVYQETQYF.